The clone carrying this T cell receptor beta chain occurred once. V lost 5 bases, J lost 4 bases, and 8 bases stayed unmatched. The CDR3 consists of 15 residues. CDR1 MDHEN and CDR2 SYDVKM come from the germline V gene. Assay: immunoSEQ multiplex PCR; the TCRdb copy retains only in-frame clones and omits some. The table lists some 64,000 clones, about nine tenths of them singletons. These data originate in a study of T cells in localized non-small cell lung cancer. The clonotype was recovered from a woman aged 40-69 years with stage I lung adenocarcinoma. Sequencing was performed on peripheral blood, taken before any cancer treatment. This chain joins TRBV28 and TRBJ1-3, with 7 positions matching TRBD1. CDR3 protein: CASSEGTVGGNTIYF. The CDR3 DNA reads as TGTGCCAGCAGTGAGGGGACAGTAGGAGGAAACACCATATATTTT.